Given below is one T cell receptor (beta chain) in context. Its target antigen remains unknown. No clone much larger than this one lies a single base away; base qualities are absent. The CDR3 regions of human TCRbeta chains were analyzed by immunosequencing. The published analysis was carried out like this. Repertoire TCRs were matched against a reference library of SARS-CoV-2-specific TCRs generated with the MIRA antigen-specificity platform. Breadth was defined as the fraction of unique TCRs that were SARS-CoV-2-associated. Depth was defined as the fraction of total T cells that were SARS-CoV-2-associated. Using the MIRA data, every spike-specific TCR was mapped to the spike region that the TCR reacted to and assigned to either a CD4 or a CD8 class. Log10-transformed breadth and depth values were compared by one-way ANOVA with Sidak's multiple comparisons tests. Not all clones reach the TCRdb copy of this immuneACCESS table, which keeps in-frame sequences only. Checked studies attribute under half of the gap to unresolved V genes and leave the rest unexplained. V and J calls and clone size are copied from that table; D and trimming were computed from the DNA. Across this sample there are 85,000 or so clones, with 90% to 95% seen only once. 11% of the sample belongs to the ten largest clones.

This entry is derived from a study of T cell responses to AZD1222 COVID-19 vaccine (dated by TCRdb to about 2021). Background on the whole study: TCR sequencing was performed for 230 to 250 trial participants, of whom roughly 200 were given two doses of AZD1222 and around 25 were given two doses of MenACWY control vaccine. Trial participants were enrolled into age subgroups of 18-55, 56-69 and 70-plus years, which contained 148, 28 and 57 TCR-sequenced participants, respectively. Here is what the overall study found, with its caveats: No day 14 peak-response samples were available, so repertoires were characterized only after the peak T cell response. Spike-specific TCR breadth and depth rose significantly after two AZD1222 doses compared with day 0 and with MenACWY recipients. In the small 56-69-year group, the increase in depth fell short of significance, most likely because of low power. Only five or six AZD1222 recipients were SARS-CoV-2 seropositive at baseline, limiting conclusions about previously exposed vaccinees. Participants were mostly white British, with more females than males. The authors suggested clonal diversity may have been underestimated. Reportedly, close to half of the unique spike-specific TCRs recognized epitopes lying outside the regions that are mutated in the B.1.351 and B.1.1.7 variants. CD4 TCRs associated with the vaccine covered the entire spike protein, and the dominant responses were in regions 160-218 and 743-854.

The germline V gene (reference sequence) specifies LNHDA as CDR1 and SQIVND as CDR2. V and J lose 5 bases and 1 base, and a span of 14 bases separates them. From the cysteine through the phenylalanine, the CDR3 covers 15 amino acids. Only the CDR3 DNA stays, 45 bases, in frame from base 1. Read against the paper, the sample's time point label means: about 28 days (+/-7) after the second vaccine dose. AZD1222 recipients with second doses at about 4 weeks or about 12 weeks were pooled, because spike-specific TCR depth and breadth did not differ between schedules. Vaccinee samples were obtained from the UK trials COV001 and COV002, which included a single-blind randomized controlled phase 2/3 trial of AZD1222 (ChAdOx1 nCoV-19) in healthy adults. For TCRbeta chain sequencing, PBMC samples from trial participants were taken at day 0 and at day 28 after the second dose.

The sequence was obtained from an adult who received the AZD1222 COVID-19 vaccine. This chain joins TRBV19 to TRBJ1-1; 6 matching bases give a weak D call of TRBD1. The specimen was peripheral blood, collected 28 days after the second AZD1222 dose. The CDR3 region reads CASSVPGGPNTEAFF. The sequence in DNA is TGTGCCAGTAGTGTCCCCGGGGGGCCGAACACTGAAGCTTTCTTT.